This TCR beta chain came from a study of blood T cell repertoires in COVID-19. Study as a whole: Sites in the United States, Italy and Spain provided acute and convalescent COVID-19 samples. T cells, B-cell-depleted T cells, or PBMCs provided the cDNA or gDNA that served as material.

Some clones are missing from TCRdb's copy, which holds only in-frame ones; the method was immunoSEQ multiplex PCR. The table records about 240,000 clones, 70% to 90% of them present only once. Germline-derived CDR1 and CDR2 are MNHEY and SMNVEV (reference sequence). This CDR3 is built from 15 residues. Trimming removed 6 bases from V and 5 bases from J; junction bases left unmatched: 6. This TCR was recovered from a woman in her 70s with active or convalescent COVID-19. V usage is TRBV27 and J usage is TRBJ1-5, with TRBD1 identical over 11 bases. Sequences were obtained from peripheral blood. The CDR3 loop is CASSQDRGRDQPQHF. The CDR3 DNA follows: TGTGCCAGCAGCCAGGACAGGGGGCGGGATCAGCCCCAGCATTTT.